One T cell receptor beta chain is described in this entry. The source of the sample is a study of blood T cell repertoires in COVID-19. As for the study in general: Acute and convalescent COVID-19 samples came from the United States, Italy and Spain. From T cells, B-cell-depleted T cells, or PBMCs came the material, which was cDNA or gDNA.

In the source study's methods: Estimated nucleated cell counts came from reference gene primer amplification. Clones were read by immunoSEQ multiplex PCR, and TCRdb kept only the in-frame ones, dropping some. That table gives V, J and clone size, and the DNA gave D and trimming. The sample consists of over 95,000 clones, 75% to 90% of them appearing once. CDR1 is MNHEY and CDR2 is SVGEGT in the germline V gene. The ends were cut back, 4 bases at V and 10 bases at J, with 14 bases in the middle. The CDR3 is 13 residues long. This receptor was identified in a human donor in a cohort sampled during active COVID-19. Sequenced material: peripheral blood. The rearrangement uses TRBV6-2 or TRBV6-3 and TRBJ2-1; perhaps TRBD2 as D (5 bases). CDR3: CASSSQRRTEQFF. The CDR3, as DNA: TGTGCCAGCAGTTCCCAGAGGAGGACCGAGCAGTTCTTC.